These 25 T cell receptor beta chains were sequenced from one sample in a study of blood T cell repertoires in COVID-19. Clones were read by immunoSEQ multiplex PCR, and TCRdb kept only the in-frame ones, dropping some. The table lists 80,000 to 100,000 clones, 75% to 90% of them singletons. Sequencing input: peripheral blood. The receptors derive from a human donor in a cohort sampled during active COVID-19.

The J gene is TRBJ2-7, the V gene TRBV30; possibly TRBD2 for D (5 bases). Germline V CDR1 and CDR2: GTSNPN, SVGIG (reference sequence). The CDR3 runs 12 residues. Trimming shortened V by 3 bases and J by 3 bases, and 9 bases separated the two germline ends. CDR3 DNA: TGTGCCTGGAGCGTAGGAGGCTACGAGCAGTACTTC. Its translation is CAWSVGGYEQYF.

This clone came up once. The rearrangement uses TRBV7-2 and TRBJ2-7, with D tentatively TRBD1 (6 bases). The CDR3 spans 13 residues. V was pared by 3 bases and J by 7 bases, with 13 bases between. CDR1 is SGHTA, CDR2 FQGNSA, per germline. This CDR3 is CASSFPGVGEQYF. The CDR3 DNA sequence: TGTGCCAGCAGCTTTCCAGGGGTCGGGGAGCAGTACTTC. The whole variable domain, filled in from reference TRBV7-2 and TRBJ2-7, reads GAGVSQSPSNKVTEKGKDVELRCDPISGHTALYWYRQSLGQGLEFLIYFQGNSAPDKSGLPSDRFSAERTGGSVSTLTIQRTQQEDSAVYLCASSFPGVGEQYFGPGTRLTVT.

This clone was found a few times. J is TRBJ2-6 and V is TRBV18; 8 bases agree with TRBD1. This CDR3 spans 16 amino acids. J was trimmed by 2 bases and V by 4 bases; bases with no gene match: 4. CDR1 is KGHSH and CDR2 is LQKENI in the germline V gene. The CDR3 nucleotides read TGTGCCAGCTCACTCGCAGGGGGCCCTGGGGCCAACGTCCTGACTTTC. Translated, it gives CASSLAGGPGANVLTF. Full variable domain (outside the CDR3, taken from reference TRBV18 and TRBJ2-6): NAGVMQNPRHLVRRRGQEARLRCSPMKGHSHVYWYRQLPEEGLKFMVYLQKENIIDESGMPKERFSAEFPKEGPSILRIQQVVRGDSAAYFCASSLAGGPGANVLTFGAGSRLTVL.

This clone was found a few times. In nucleotides, the CDR3 is TGTGCCTGGAGTCGCACGGGACTAGCGAGCTACGAGCAGTACTTC. This translates into CAWSRTGLASYEQYF. This chain connects TRBV30 to TRBJ2-7; 10 bases align to TRBD2. In germline, CDR1 is GTSNPN, CDR2 SVGIG (reference sequence). The CDR3 spans 15 residues. The V and J ends lost 2 bases and 3 bases, in that order; junction bases with no gene match: 7.

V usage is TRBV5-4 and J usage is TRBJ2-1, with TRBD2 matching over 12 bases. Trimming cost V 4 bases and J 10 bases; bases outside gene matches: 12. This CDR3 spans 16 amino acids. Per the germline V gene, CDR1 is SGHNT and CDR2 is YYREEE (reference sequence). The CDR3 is CASSGAGTSGRGEQFF. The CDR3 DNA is TGTGCCAGCAGCGGAGCCGGGACTAGCGGGCGGGGAGAGCAGTTCTTC. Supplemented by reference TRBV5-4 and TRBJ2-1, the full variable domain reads ETGVTQSPTHLIKTRGQQVTLRCSSQSGHNTVSWYQQALGQGPQFIFQYYREEENGRGNFPPRFSGLQFPNYSSELNVNALELDDSALYLCASSGAGTSGRGEQFFGPGTRLTVL.

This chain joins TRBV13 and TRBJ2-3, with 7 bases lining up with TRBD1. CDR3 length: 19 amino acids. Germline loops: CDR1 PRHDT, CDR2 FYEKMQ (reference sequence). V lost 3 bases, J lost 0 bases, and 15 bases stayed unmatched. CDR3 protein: CASSFRRQGSYSSTDTQYF. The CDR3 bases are TGTGCCAGCAGCTTCCGTCGACAGGGATCCTACTCTAGCACAGATACGCAGTATTTT.

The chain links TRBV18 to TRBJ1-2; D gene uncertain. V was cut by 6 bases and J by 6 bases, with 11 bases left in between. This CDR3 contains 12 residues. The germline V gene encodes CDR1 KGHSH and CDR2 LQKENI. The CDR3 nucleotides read TGTGCCAGCTCGGGAGGCGGACATGGCTACACCTTC. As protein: CASSGGGHGYTF.

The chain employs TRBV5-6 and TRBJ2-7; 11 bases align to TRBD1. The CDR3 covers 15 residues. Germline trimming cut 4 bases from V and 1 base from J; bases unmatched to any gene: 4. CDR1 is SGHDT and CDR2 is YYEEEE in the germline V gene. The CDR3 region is CASSARDRGSYEQYF. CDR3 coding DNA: TGTGCCAGCAGCGCCCGGGACAGGGGGTCCTACGAGCAGTACTTC. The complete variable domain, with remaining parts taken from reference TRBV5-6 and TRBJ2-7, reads DAGVTQSPTHLIKTRGQQVTLRCSPKSGHDTVSWYQQALGQGPQFIFQYYEEEERQRGNFPDRFSGHQFPNYSSELNVNALLLGDSALYLCASSARDRGSYEQYFGPGTRLTVT.

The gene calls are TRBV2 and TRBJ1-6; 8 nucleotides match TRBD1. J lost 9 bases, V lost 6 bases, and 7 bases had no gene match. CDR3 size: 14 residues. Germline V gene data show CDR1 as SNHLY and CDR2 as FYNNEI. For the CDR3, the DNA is TGTGCCAGCAGAGGCCAGGGGGCTTCTTCACCCCTCCACTTT. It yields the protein CASRGQGASSPLHF.

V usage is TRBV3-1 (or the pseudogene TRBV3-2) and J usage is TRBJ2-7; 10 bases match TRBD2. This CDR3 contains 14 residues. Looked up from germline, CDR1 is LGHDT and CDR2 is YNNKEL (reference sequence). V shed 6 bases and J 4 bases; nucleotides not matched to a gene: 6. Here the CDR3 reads CASRKAGGPYEQYF. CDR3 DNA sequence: TGTGCCAGCAGAAAAGCGGGAGGGCCGTACGAGCAGTACTTC.

This CDR3 reads CASSHRDRGAGYGYTF. The CDR3 nucleotides are TGTGCCAGCAGCCACCGGGACAGGGGCGCAGGCTATGGCTACACCTTC. This rearrangement joins TRBV14 to TRBJ1-2; 10 positions agree with TRBD1. V lost 3 bases to trimming and J lost 4 bases; unmatched junction nucleotides: 8. CDR1 is SGHDN, CDR2 FVKESK, per germline. The CDR3 is 16 residues long.

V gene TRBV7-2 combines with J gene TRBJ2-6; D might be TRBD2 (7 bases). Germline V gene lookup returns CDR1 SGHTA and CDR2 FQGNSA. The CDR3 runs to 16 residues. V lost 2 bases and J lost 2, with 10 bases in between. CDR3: CASSLRGATGANVLTF. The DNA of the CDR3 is TGTGCCAGCAGCTTACGGGGGGCTACTGGGGCCAACGTCCTGACTTTC. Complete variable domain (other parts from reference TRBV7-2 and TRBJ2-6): GAGVSQSPSNKVTEKGKDVELRCDPISGHTALYWYRQSLGQGLEFLIYFQGNSAPDKSGLPSDRFSAERTGGSVSTLTIQRTQQEDSAVYLCASSLRGATGANVLTFGAGSRLTVL.

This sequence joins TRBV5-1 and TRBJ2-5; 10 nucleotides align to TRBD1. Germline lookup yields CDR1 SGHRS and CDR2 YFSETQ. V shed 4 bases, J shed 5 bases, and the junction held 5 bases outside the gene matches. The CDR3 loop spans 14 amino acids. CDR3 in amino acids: CASSLTGGGETQYF. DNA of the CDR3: TGCGCCAGCAGCCTGACAGGGGGCGGTGAGACCCAGTACTTC. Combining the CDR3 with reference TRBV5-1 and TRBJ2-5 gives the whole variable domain KAGVTQTPRYLIKTRGQQVTLSCSPISGHRSVSWYQQTPGQGLQFLFEYFSETQRNKGNFPGRFSGRQFSNSRSEMNVSTLELGDSALYLCASSLTGGGETQYFGPGTRLLVL.

The CDR3 nucleotides are TGTGCCAGCAGCTCGCAGGGGGGATCGAACACTGAAGCTTTCTTT. Residues: CASSSQGGSNTEAFF. The chain uses TRBV5-4 and TRBJ1-1; 7 nucleotides align to TRBD1. This CDR3 has 15 residues. After removal of 3 bases from V and 1 base from J, the junction contained 6 bases not matched to a gene. Germline V gives CDR1 SGHNT, CDR2 YYREEE (reference sequence).

The CDR3 DNA reads TGTGCCAGCAGCTTACTAGCGGGAGGCTCCGGGGAGCTGTTTTTT. This codes for CASSLLAGGSGELFF. V gene TRBV11-3 combines with J gene TRBJ2-2; 11 nucleotides line up with TRBD2. The length of the CDR3 is 15 residues. The junction had 2 bases not matched to a gene; V was cut back by 2 bases and J by 6 bases. In germline, CDR1 is SGHNT, CDR2 YENEEA. Full variable domain (missing parts from reference TRBV11-3 and TRBJ2-2): EAGVVQSPRYKIIEKKQPVAFWCNPISGHNTLYWYLQNLGQGPELLIRYENEEAVDDSQLPKDRFSAERLKGVDSTLKIQPAELGDSAVYLCASSLLAGGSGELFFGEGSRLTVL.

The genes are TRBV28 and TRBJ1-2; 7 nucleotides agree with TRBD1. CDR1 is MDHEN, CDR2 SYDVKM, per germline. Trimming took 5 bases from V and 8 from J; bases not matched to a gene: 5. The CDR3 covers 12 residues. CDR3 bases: TGTGCCAGCAGTCTGACAGGGCCCGGCTACACCTTC. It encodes CASSLTGPGYTF.

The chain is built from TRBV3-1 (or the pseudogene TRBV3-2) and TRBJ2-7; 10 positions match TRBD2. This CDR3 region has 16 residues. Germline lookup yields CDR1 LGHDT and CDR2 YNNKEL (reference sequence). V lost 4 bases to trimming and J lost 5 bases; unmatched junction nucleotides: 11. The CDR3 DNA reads TGTGCCAGCAGCCCTAGCGGGAGTCGTCGGTTCCACGAGCAGTACTTC. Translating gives CASSPSGSRRFHEQYF.

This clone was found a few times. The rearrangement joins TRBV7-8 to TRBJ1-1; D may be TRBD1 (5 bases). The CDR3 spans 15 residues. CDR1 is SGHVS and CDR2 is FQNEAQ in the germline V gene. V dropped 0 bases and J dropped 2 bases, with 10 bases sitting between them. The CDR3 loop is CASSLAGGGNTEAFF. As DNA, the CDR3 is TGTGCCAGCAGCTTAGCCGGGGGGGGAAACACTGAAGCTTTCTTT.

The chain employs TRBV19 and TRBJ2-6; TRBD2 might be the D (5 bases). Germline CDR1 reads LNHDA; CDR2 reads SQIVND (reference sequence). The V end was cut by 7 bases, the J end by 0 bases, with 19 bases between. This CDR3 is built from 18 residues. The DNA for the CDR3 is TGTGCCAGTACCCGATATTCCGCGGGCGACTCTGGGGCCAACGTCCTGACTTTC. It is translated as CASTRYSAGDSGANVLTF.

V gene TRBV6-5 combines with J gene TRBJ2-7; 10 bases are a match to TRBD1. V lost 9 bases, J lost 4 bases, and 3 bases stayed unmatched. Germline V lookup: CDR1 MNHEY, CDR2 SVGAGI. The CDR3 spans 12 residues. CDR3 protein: CASRTGGYEQYF. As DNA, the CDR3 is TGTGCCAGTCGGACAGGGGGGTACGAGCAGTACTTC.

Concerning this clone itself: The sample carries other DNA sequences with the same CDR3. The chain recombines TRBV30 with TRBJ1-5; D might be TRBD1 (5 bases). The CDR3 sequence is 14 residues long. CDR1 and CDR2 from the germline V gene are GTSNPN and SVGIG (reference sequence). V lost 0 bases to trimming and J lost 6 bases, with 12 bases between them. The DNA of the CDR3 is TGTGCCTGGAGTGTCGGGCAGGGTGGTCAGCCCCAGCATTTT. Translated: CAWSVGQGGQPQHF.

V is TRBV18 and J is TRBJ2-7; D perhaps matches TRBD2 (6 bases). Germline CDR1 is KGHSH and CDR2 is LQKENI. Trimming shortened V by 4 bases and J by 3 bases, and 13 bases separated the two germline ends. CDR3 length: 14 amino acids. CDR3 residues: CASSQYSGSYEQYF. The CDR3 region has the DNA TGTGCCAGCTCACAGTATAGCGGAAGCTACGAGCAGTACTTC.

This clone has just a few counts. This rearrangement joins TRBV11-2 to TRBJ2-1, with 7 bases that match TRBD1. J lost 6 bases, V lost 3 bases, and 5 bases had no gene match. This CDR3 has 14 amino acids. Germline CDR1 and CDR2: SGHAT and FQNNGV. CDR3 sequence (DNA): TGTGCCAGCAGCTTGGGGACAGTCTCCAATGAGCAGTTCTTC. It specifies CASSLGTVSNEQFF.

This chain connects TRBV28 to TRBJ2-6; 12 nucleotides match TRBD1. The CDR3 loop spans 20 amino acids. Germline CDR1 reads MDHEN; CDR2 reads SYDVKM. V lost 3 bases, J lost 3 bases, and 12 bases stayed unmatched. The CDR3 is CASSLSLPGQGAGGANVLTF. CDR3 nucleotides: TGTGCCAGCAGTTTGTCCTTACCGGGACAGGGGGCCGGTGGGGCCAACGTCCTGACTTTC.

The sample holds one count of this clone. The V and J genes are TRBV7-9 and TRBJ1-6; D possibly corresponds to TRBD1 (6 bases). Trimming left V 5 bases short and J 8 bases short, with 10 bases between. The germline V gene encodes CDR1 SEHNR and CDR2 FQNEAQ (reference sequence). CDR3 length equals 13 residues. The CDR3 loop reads CASSLGGDSPLHF. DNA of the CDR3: TGTGCCAGCAGCCTAGGGGGGGATTCACCCCTCCACTTT.